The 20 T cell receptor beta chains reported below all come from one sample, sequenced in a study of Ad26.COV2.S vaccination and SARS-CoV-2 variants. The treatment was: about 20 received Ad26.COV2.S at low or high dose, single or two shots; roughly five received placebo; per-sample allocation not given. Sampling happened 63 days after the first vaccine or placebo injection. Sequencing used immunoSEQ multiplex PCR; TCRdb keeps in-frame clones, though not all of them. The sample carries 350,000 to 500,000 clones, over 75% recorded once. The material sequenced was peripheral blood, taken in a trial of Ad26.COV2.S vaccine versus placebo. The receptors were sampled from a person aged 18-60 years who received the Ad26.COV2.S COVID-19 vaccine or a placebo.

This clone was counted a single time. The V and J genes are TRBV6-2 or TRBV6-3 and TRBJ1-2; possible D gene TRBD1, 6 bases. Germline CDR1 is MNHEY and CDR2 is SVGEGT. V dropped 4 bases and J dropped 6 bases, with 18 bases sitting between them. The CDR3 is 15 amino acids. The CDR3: CASSSSRGISDGYTF. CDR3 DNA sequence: TGTGCCAGCAGTTCCTCCAGGGGAATATCCGATGGCTACACCTTC.

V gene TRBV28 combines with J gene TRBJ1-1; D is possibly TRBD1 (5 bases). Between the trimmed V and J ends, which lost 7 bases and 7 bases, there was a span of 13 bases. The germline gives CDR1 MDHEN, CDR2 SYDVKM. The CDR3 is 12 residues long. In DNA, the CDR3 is TGTGCCAGCATTCGCGGGACGTATGAAGCTTTCTTT. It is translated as CASIRGTYEAFF.

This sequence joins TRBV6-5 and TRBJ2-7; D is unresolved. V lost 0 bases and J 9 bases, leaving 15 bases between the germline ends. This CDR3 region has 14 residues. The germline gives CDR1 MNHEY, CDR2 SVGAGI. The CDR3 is CASSYSIQTSLQYF. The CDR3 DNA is TGTGCCAGCAGTTACTCAATCCAAACATCGCTGCAGTACTTC.

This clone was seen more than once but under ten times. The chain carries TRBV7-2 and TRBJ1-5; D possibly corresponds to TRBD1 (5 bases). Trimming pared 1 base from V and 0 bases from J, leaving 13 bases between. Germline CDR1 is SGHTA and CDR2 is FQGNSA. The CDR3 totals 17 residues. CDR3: CASSLEGQGRSNQPQHF. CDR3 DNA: TGTGCCAGCAGCTTAGAGGGGCAGGGCCGTAGCAATCAGCCCCAGCATTTT.

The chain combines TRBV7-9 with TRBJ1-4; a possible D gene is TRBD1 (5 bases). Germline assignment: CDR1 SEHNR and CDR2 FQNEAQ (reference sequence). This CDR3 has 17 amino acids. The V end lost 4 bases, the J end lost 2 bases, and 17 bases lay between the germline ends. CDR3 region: CASSYRQTKETNEKLFF. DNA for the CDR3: TGTGCCAGCAGCTACAGACAGACCAAGGAGACTAATGAAAAACTGTTTTTT.

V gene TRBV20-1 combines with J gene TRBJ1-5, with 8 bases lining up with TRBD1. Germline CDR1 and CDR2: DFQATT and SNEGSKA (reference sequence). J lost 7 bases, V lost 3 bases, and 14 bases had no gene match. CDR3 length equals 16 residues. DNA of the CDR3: TGCAGTGCTAGTCCTTTTATGGACAGGGCAAGACAGCCCCAGCATTTT. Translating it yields CSASPFMDRARQPQHF.

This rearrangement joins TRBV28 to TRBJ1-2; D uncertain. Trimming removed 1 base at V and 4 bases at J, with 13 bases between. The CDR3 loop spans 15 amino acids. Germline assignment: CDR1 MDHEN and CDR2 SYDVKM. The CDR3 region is CASSLSPGMFYGYTF. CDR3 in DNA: TGTGCCAGCAGTTTATCCCCCGGGATGTTCTATGGCTACACCTTC.

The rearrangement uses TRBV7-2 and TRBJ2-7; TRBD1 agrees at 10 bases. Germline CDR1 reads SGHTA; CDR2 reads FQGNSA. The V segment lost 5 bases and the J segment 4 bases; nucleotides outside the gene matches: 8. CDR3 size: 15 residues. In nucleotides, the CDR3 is TGTGCCAGCAGCCCCCGACAGGGGGCGAAGTACGAGCAGTACTTC. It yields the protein CASSPRQGAKYEQYF.

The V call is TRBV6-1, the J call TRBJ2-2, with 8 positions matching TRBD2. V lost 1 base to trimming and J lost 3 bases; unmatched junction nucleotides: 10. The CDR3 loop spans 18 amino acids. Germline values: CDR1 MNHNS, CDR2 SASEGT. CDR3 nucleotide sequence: TGTGCCAGCAGTGAAGTGGTCAGGCCGGGGGGGGACACCGGGGAGCTGTTTTTT. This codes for CASSEVVRPGGDTGELFF.

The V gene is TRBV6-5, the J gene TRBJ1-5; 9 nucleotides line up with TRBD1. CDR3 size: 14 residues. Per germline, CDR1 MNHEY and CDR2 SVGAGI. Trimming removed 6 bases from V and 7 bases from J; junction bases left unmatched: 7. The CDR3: CASRQTGGGQPQHF. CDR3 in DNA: TGTGCCAGCAGACAAACAGGGGGCGGGCAGCCCCAGCATTTT.

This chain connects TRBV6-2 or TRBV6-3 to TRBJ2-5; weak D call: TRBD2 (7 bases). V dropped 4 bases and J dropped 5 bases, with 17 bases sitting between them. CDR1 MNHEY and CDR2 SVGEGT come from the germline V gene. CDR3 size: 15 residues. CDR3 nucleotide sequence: TGTGCCAGCAGTTTAGGGACATTGGGAGGGGAGACCCAGTACTTC. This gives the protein CASSLGTLGGETQYF.

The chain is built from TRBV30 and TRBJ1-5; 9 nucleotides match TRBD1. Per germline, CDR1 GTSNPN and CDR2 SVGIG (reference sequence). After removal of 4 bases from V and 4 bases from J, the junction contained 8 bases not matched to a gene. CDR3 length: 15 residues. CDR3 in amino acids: CAWTPGDRDNQPQHF. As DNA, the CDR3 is TGTGCCTGGACCCCGGGGGACAGGGATAATCAGCCCCAGCATTTT.

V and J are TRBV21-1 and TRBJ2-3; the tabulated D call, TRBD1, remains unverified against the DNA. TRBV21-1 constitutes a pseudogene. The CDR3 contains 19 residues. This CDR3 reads CASSKEDSTGLIGTDTQYF. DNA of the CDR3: TGTGCCAGCAGCAAAGAAGATTCTACAGGCCTAATCGGGACAGATACGCAGTATTTT.

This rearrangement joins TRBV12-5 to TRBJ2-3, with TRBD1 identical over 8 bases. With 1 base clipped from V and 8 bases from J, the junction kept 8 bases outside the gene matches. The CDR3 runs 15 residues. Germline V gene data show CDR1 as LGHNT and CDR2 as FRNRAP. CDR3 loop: CASGLGGSDRVTQYF. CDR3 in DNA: TGTGCTAGTGGTTTGGGAGGCTCGGACAGGGTTACGCAGTATTTT.

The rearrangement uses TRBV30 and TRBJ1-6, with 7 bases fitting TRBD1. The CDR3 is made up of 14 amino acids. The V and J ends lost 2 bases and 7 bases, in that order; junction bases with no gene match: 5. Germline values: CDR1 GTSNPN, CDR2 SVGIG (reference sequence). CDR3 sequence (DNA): TGTGCCTGGAGTACAGTACAGGGGAATTCACCCCTCCACTTT. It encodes CAWSTVQGNSPLHF.

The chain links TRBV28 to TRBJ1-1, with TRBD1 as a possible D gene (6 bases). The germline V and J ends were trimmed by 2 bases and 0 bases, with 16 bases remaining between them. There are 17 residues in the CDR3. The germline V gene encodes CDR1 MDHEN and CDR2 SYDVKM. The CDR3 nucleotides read TGTGCCAGCAGTTTAGTGGCAGGGGCGAACATGAACACTGAAGCTTTCTTT. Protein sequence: CASSLVAGANMNTEAFF. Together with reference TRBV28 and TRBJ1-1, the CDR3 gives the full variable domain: DVKVTQSSRYLVKRTGEKVFLECVQDMDHENMFWYRQDPGLGLRLIYFSYDVKMKEKGDIPEGYSVSREKKERFSLILESASTNQTSMYLCASSLVAGANMNTEAFFGQGTRLTVV.

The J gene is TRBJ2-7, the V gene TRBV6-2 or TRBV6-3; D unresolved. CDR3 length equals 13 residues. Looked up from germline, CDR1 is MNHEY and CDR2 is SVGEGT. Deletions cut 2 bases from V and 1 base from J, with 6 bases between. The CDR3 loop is CASSYGQSYEQYF. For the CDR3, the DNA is TGTGCCAGCAGTTACGGCCAGTCCTACGAGCAGTACTTC.

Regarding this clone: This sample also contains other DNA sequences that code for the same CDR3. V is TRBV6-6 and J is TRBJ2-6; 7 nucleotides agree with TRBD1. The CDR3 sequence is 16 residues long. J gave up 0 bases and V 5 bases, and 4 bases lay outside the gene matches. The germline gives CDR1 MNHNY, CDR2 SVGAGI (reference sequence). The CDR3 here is CASSPGQSSGANVLTF. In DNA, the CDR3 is TGTGCCAGCAGTCCGGGACAGAGCTCTGGGGCCAACGTCCTGACTTTC.

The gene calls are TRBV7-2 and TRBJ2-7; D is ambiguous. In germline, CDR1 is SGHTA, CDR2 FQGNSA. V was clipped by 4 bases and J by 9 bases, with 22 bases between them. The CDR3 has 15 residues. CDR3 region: CASSSLPGPRIWQYF. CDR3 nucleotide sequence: TGTGCCAGCAGCTCCCTACCGGGCCCCCGTATCTGGCAGTACTTC.

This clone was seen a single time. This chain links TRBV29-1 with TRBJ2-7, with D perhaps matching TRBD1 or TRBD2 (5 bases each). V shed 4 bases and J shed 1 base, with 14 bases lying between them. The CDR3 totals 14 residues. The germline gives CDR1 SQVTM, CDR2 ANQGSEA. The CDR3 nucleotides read TGCAGCGTTGGGGACGGGCAGAGGTCCTACGAGCAGTACTTC. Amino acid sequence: CSVGDGQRSYEQYF.